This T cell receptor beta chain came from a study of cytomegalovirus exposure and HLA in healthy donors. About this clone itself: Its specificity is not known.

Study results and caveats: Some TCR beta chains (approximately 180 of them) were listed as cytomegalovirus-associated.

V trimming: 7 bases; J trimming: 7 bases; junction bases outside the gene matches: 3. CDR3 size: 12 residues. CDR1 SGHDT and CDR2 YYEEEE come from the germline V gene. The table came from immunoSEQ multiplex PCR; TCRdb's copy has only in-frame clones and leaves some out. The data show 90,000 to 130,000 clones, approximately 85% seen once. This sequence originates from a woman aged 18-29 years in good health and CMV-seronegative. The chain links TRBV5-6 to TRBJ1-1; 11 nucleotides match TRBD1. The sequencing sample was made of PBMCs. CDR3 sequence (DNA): TGTGCCAGCGGACAGGGGGCTGTTGAAGCTTTCTTT. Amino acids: CASGQGAVEAFF.